These T cell receptor beta chains were read from a single sample in a study of T cell changes during pregnancy in multiple sclerosis. The repertoire was sequenced with immunoSEQ multiplex PCR; TCRdb's copy has only in-frame clones and lacks some. The sample holds approximately 50,000 clones, over 80% seen once. Sample: CD8+ T cells from peripheral blood mononuclear cells, taken after pregnancy. The receptors shown here come from a female donor with multiple sclerosis, enrolled in a pregnancy study. Each CDR3 is given with its conserved first and last residue. D genes are given only for firm matches. For some rows the clone size is stated as once, few or many, or as a class when expanded; others skip it.

DNA: TGTGCCAGCAGTCCAGGGGGCACCGAAGCTTTCTTT
CDR3: CASSPGGTEAFF
D: TRBD1
V: TRBV6-6
J: TRBJ1-1
size: -

DNA: TGTGCCAGCAGCTTACTGACAGGGGCCCCTAACTATGGCTACACCTTC
CDR3: CASSLLTGAPNYGYTF
D: TRBD1
V: TRBV13
J: TRBJ1-2
size: -

DNA: TGCGCCAGCAGCCAACTACCGAACACTGAAGCTTTCTTT
CDR3: CASSQLPNTEAFF
D: -
V: TRBV4-1
J: TRBJ1-1
size: once

DNA: TGTGCCACCAGCAGAGAAAGGGGGCGAAATGAGCAGTTCTTC
CDR3: CATSRERGRNEQFF
D: TRBD1
V: TRBV15
J: TRBJ2-1
size: -

DNA: TGTGCCAGCAGTGACGGTGACAACGAAGCAACTAATGAAAAACTGTTTTTT
CDR3: CASSDGDNEATNEKLFF
D: -
V: TRBV6-4
J: TRBJ1-4
size: -

DNA: TGTGCCAGTAGTATAGGGAGTTCCTCCTACGAGCAGTACTTC
CDR3: CASSIGSSSYEQYF
D: -
V: TRBV19
J: TRBJ2-7
size: -

DNA: TGTGCCAGCAGCTTCACAGGATCCTGGAATGAGCAGTTCTTC
CDR3: CASSFTGSWNEQFF
D: -
V: TRBV7-8
J: TRBJ2-1
size: -

DNA: TGTGCCAGTAGTTACACCGGGACAGGTTTTTACGAGCAGTACTTC
CDR3: CASSYTGTGFYEQYF
D: TRBD1
V: TRBV19
J: TRBJ2-7
size: -

DNA: TGTGCCAGTAGTTGGGACACAAACAATCAGCCCCAGCATTTT
CDR3: CASSWDTNNQPQHF
D: -
V: TRBV19
J: TRBJ1-5
size: -

DNA: TGTGCCAGTAGTATCTCTCCGGGATTGAACACTGAAGCTTTCTTT
CDR3: CASSISPGLNTEAFF
D: -
V: TRBV19
J: TRBJ1-1
size: -

DNA: TGTGCCAGCAGTCCATTCCTACAGGGAAGTACTGAAGCTTTCTTT
CDR3: CASSPFLQGSTEAFF
D: -
V: TRBV27
J: TRBJ1-1
size: -